A single sample gave rise to the 14 T cell receptor beta chains below, sequenced in a study of pediatric ulcerative colitis. The data were produced by immunoSEQ multiplex PCR, yet TCRdb's version contains in-frame clones alone and is incomplete. The table has tens of thousands of clones, 78% seen once. Rectal tissue came from one to two pinch biopsies taken at colonoscopy. The sample comprised gut tissue. Every receptor here comes from a girl aged 10 to 17 with moderate ulcerative colitis.

The DNA of the CDR3 is TGCGCCAGCAGCTTAGGCCCCTCTGGAAACACCATATATTTT. Translating gives CASSLGPSGNTIYF. The chain couples TRBV5-1 to TRBJ1-3, with D unclear. V was pared by 2 bases and J by 0 bases, with 6 bases between. The germline V gene has CDR1 SGHRS and CDR2 YFSETQ. The CDR3 covers 14 residues.

The chain carries TRBV7-2 and TRBJ1-5; D not certain. The length of the CDR3 is 15 residues. Trimming pared 1 base from V and 0 bases from J, leaving 7 bases between. Germline V gives CDR1 SGHTA, CDR2 FQGNSA. Written as DNA, the CDR3 is TGTGCCAGCAGCTTAGGGGCCGATAGCAATCAGCCCCAGCATTTT. Residues: CASSLGADSNQPQHF.

This rearrangement joins TRBV30 to TRBJ1-4; possible D gene TRBD1, 6 bases. Germline CDR1 GTSNPN, CDR2 SVGIG (reference sequence). Trimming stripped 2 bases from V and 0 bases from J, with 16 bases between. The CDR3 is 17 amino acids. The CDR3 bases are TGTGCCTGGAGTAATCGGGGGGGGCAACCAACTAATGAAAAACTGTTTTTT. It codes for CAWSNRGGQPTNEKLFF.

The rearrangement joins TRBV19 to TRBJ2-7, with D uncertain. From germline, CDR1 is LNHDA and CDR2 SQIVND (reference sequence). V lost 3 bases and J lost 4, with 22 bases in between. The CDR3 consists of 17 residues. CDR3 sequence (DNA): TGTGCCAGTAGTATTAAGTCCCGACCCACAAGATTATACGAGCAGTACTTC. Its protein product is CASSIKSRPTRLYEQYF.

This rearrangement joins TRBV5-1 to TRBJ1-4, with a tentative D call TRBD1 (5 bases). The CDR3 sequence is 13 residues long. Germline CDR1 reads SGHRS; CDR2 reads YFSETQ. The ends were cut back, 6 bases at V and 4 bases at J, with 10 bases in the middle. The CDR3 DNA follows: TGCGCCAGCAACGGGGGGGATAATGAAAAACTGTTTTTT. It codes for CASNGGDNEKLFF.

This clone was detected only once. The chain carries TRBV4-1 and TRBJ2-5; 7 nucleotides align to TRBD2. The germline V gene encodes CDR1 MGHRA and CDR2 YSYEKL. The V gene end was trimmed by 3 bases and the J gene end by 2 bases; junction bases not matched to a gene: 12. This CDR3 has 17 amino acids. The CDR3 loop reads CASSQGAGIIWQETQYF. CDR3 sequence (DNA): TGCGCCAGCAGCCAGGGAGCGGGGATAATTTGGCAAGAGACCCAGTACTTC.

The chain recombines TRBV6-5 with TRBJ2-7; TRBD2 might be the D (7 bases). Trimming pared 6 bases from V and 4 bases from J, leaving 16 bases between. In germline, CDR1 is MNHEY, CDR2 SVGAGI. This CDR3 comprises 14 residues. The CDR3 spells CASRPGGTRYEQYF. The CDR3 region has the DNA TGTGCCAGCAGACCGGGGGGCACGCGATACGAGCAGTACTTC.

This clone was recorded once. The V and J genes are TRBV4-1 and TRBJ2-6; D is possibly TRBD2 (5 bases). Germline CDR1 is MGHRA and CDR2 is YSYEKL. The CDR3 is made up of 17 amino acids. Trimming took 1 base from V and 0 from J, leaving 10 bases between them. The CDR3 bases are TGCGCCAGCAGCCAAGTTTTGGGGAGCTCTGGGGCCAACGTCCTGACTTTC. Its protein product is CASSQVLGSSGANVLTF.

The chain couples TRBV19 to TRBJ1-3; maybe TRBD1 (6 bases). With 6 bases removed from V and 4 bases from J, the gap between germline ends came to 13 bases. The CDR3 totals 14 residues. CDR1 LNHDA and CDR2 SQIVND come from the germline V gene (reference sequence). In DNA, the CDR3 is TGTGCCAGTAGACCACAGGGCGGAGGAAACACCATATATTTT. Its protein product is CASRPQGGGNTIYF.

The J gene is TRBJ2-1, the V gene TRBV7-9, with a possible D match to TRBD2 (5 bases). The CDR3 has 16 residues. V lost 5 bases to trimming and J lost 2 bases, with 16 bases between them. Germline lookup yields CDR1 SEHNR and CDR2 FQNEAQ (reference sequence). For the CDR3, the DNA is TGTGCCAGCAGCAAGCGGACGCAGGAGGCCTACAATGAGCAGTTCTTC. This translates into CASSKRTQEAYNEQFF.

This clone has more than one count but fewer than ten. The chain employs TRBV29-1 and TRBJ2-7; D is possibly TRBD1 (6 bases). CDR3 length: 11 residues. Germline V gene sequence: CDR1 SQVTM, CDR2 ANQGSEA. The V gene lost 4 bases and the J gene lost 6 bases, with 10 bases spanning the gap. CDR3 in DNA: TGCAGCGTTGCTGGGACAACCGAGCAGTACTTC. It is translated as CSVAGTTEQYF.

The rearrangement links TRBV7-2 to TRBJ2-7; D is possibly TRBD1 (7 bases). The germline V gene has CDR1 SGHTA and CDR2 FQGNSA. Trimming stripped 5 bases from V and 8 bases from J, with 22 bases between. The length of the CDR3 is 15 residues. The CDR3 here is CASSLDGGGAYKQYF. The DNA for the CDR3 is TGTGCCAGCAGCCTGGACGGAGGGGGCGCATACAAGCAGTACTTC.

The V call is TRBV27, the J call TRBJ2-2; possibly TRBD1 or TRBD2 for D (5 bases each). Trimming removed 8 bases from V and 1 base from J, with 11 bases in between. The CDR3 is made up of 14 amino acids. CDR1 and CDR2 (germline): MNHEY, SMNVEV (reference sequence). The CDR3 DNA reads TGTGCCAGCCGAAGGGACCGGAACACCGGGGAGCTGTTTTTT. It yields the protein CASRRDRNTGELFF.

The chain uses TRBV11-2 and TRBJ2-7; no clear D. This CDR3 has 13 residues. The V end was cut by 0 bases, the J end by 0 bases, with 3 bases between. Germline loops: CDR1 SGHAT, CDR2 FQNNGV. DNA for the CDR3: TGTGCCAGCAGCTTAGAAGGCTCCTACGAGCAGTACTTC. Residues: CASSLEGSYEQYF.